The entry below gives a single T cell receptor (beta chain) sequence along with its context. Antigen unknown. Trimming took 6 bases from V and 7 from J, leaving 13 bases between them. The CDR3 sequence is 12 residues long. CDR1 and CDR2 (germline): ENHRY, SYGVKD. Measured with immunoSEQ multiplex PCR; TCRdb has only the in-frame clones, and not every one. The table lists about 130,000 clones, roughly nine tenths of them singletons. The data derive from a study of T cell responses to AZD1222 COVID-19 vaccine. Overall study findings and caveats: Spike-specific TCR breadth and depth both grew after two AZD1222 doses. Nearly half of spike-specific TCRs reportedly target unmutated variant regions.

This sequence was found in an adult in good health. Here the sequenced sample was peripheral blood, taken on day 0 of AZD1222 vaccination. The chain is built from TRBV10-3 and TRBJ2-7; TRBD2 might be the D (6 bases). The CDR3 DNA reads as TGTGCCATCAGGGGGACTTCAGCGGAGCAGTACTTC. As protein: CAIRGTSAEQYF.